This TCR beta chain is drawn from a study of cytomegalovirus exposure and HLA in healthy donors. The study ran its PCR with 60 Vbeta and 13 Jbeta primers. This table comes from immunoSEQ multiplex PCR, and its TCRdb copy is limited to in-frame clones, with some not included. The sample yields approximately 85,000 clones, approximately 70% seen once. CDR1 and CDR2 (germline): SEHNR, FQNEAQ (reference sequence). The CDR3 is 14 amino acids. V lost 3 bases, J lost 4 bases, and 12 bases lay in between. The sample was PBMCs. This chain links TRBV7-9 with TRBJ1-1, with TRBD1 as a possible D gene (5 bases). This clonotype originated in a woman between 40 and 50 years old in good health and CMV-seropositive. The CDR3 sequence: CASSFARVSTEAFF. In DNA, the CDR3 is TGTGCCAGCAGCTTTGCCAGGGTATCCACTGAAGCTTTCTTT.